Listed here are 19 T cell receptor beta chains from one sample, sequenced in a study of blood T cell repertoires in COVID-19 (dated by TCRdb to the early 2020s). To prepare the library, the immunoSEQ multiplex PCR assay was applied. Drawn from immuneACCESS, this table holds only the in-frame rearrangements with V and J called that TCRdb kept. Clones are partly lost; checked studies trace under half to an unresolved V gene and leave the rest unexplained. Within this sample are 200,000 to 300,000 clones, with more than 75% of them counted one time only. The top ten constitute roughly 4.9% of the sample. The sequencing sample was made of peripheral blood. All receptors derive from a woman in her sixties with COVID-19, enrolled during active disease.

The V call is TRBV28, the J call TRBJ2-1; 10 bases are shared with TRBD2. V was pared by 3 bases and J by 3 bases, with 8 bases of the junction left unmatched. Germline-derived CDR1 and CDR2 are MDHEN and SYDVKM. The CDR3 totals 17 residues. CDR3 nucleotides: TGTGCCAGCAGTTTTAGGACTCCTAGCGGGAGCTACAATGAGCAGTTCTTC. Its protein is CASSFRTPSGSYNEQFF.

CDR3 nucleotide sequence: TGCAGCGTTGAAGATTTTAATTGGGGGGGTAGCTCTGGGGCCAACGTCCTGACTTTC. This sequence encodes CSVEDFNWGGSSGANVLTF. The chain joins TRBV29-1 to TRBJ2-6; 7 bases align to TRBD2. CDR1 is SQVTM and CDR2 is ANQGSEA in the germline V gene. J lost 0 bases, V lost 0 bases, and 11 bases had no gene match. The CDR3 has 19 residues.

The chain is built from TRBV27 and TRBJ1-2; 9 positions agree with TRBD1. J lost 2 bases, V lost 6 bases, and 1 base had no gene match. Germline loops: CDR1 MNHEY, CDR2 SMNVEV (reference sequence). The CDR3 is made up of 13 amino acids. Written as DNA, the CDR3 is TGTGCCAGCAGGGACAGGGGCAACTATGGCTACACCTTC. This translates into CASRDRGNYGYTF.

This sequence joins TRBV7-9 and TRBJ1-6; 7 positions match TRBD1. J gave up 8 bases and V 4 bases, and 8 bases lay outside the gene matches. From germline, CDR1 is SEHNR and CDR2 FQNEAQ (reference sequence). This CDR3 spans 15 amino acids. CDR3 sequence (DNA): TGTGCCAGCAGCTCTCGACAGGGTGAAGATTCACCCCTCCACTTT. This sequence encodes CASSSRQGEDSPLHF.

This clone was seen just once. V is TRBV6-5 and J is TRBJ1-3, with D perhaps matching TRBD1 (5 bases). Per the germline V gene, CDR1 is MNHEY and CDR2 is SVGAGI. V was cut by 7 bases and J by 2 bases, with 9 bases left in between. CDR3 length equals 13 residues. CDR3: CASIRQTGNTIYF. CDR3 bases: TGTGCCAGCATTCGACAGACTGGAAACACCATATATTTT.

V is TRBV19 and J is TRBJ2-2; D may be TRBD1 (6 bases). Germline lookup yields CDR1 LNHDA and CDR2 SQIVND (reference sequence). CDR3 length: 15 amino acids. V gave up 5 bases and J gave up 2 bases, with 12 bases separating them. The CDR3 sequence: CASSPGTKNTGELFF. The DNA of the CDR3 is TGTGCCAGTAGTCCCGGGACAAAAAACACCGGGGAGCTGTTTTTT.

The chain carries TRBV20-1 and TRBJ2-5; tentatively, D is TRBD1 (6 bases). In germline, CDR1 is DFQATT, CDR2 SNEGSKA (reference sequence). The CDR3 has 11 amino acids. The CDR3 region is CGGQIQETQYF. CDR3 DNA sequence: TGCGGAGGACAGATCCAAGAGACCCAGTACTTC.

This chain joins TRBV6-4 and TRBJ2-7; TRBD2 agrees at 12 bases. The trim removed 6 bases at V and 4 bases at J, leaving 1 base unmatched. CDR3 length equals 13 residues. CDR1 and CDR2 (germline): MRHNA, SNTAGT. For the CDR3, the DNA is TGTGCCAGCAGGACTAGCGGGAGATACGAGCAGTACTTC. Protein: CASRTSGRYEQYF.

This clone appeared a few times. The chain carries TRBV2 and TRBJ2-7; weak D call: TRBD2 (5 bases). Trimming removed 10 bases from V and 3 bases from J, with 19 bases in between. Germline CDR1 is SNHLY and CDR2 is FYNNEI. The CDR3 has 14 residues. CDR3 protein: CATTRHGNNYEQYF. CDR3 bases: TGTGCCACAACCAGGCACGGGAATAACTACGAGCAGTACTTC.

A note on this clone: Distinct nucleotide sequences in the sample also encode this CDR3. The chain has TRBV9 and TRBJ1-1, with D tentatively TRBD1 (5 bases). Germline V gene sequence: CDR1 SGDLS, CDR2 YYNGEE. V was cut by 0 bases and J by 5 bases, with 11 bases left in between. The CDR3 covers 14 residues. CDR3 residues: CASSVAQGGTEAFF. CDR3 nucleotide sequence: TGTGCCAGCAGCGTAGCCCAGGGTGGGACTGAAGCTTTCTTT.

V is TRBV24-1 and J is TRBJ2-5; 7 bases agree with TRBD2. In germline, CDR1 is KGHDR, CDR2 SFDVKD. V shed 6 bases and J 2 bases; nucleotides not matched to a gene: 8. The CDR3 contains 15 residues. The CDR3 protein is CATSQASGYQETQYF. The CDR3, as DNA: TGTGCCACCAGTCAGGCTAGCGGTTATCAAGAGACCCAGTACTTC.

This clone has a single count. This chain links TRBV10-2 with TRBJ2-7; D gene unclear. The CDR3 covers 11 residues. The germline gives CDR1 WSHSY, CDR2 SAAADI. V lost 7 bases and J lost 3, with 7 bases in between. In nucleotides, the CDR3 is TGCGCCAGCACTAGAGGCTACGAGCAGTACTTC. The encoded protein is CASTRGYEQYF.

This chain connects TRBV28 to TRBJ1-5; D is perhaps TRBD1 (5 bases). The CDR3 totals 14 residues. The germline V gene encodes CDR1 MDHEN and CDR2 SYDVKM. V shed 7 bases and J shed 2 bases, with 12 bases lying between them. CDR3 sequence: CASNRAGGNQPQHF. CDR3 in DNA: TGTGCCAGCAATAGGGCGGGGGGCAATCAGCCCCAGCATTTT.

This clone has only one observation. DNA for the CDR3: TGTGCCTGGACCCTATTGCGGGGCGGGGAGCTGTTTTTT. Residues: CAWTLLRGGELFF. The rearrangement joins TRBV30 to TRBJ2-2; TRBD2 might be the D (6 bases). V was cut by 4 bases and J by 7 bases, with 13 bases left in between. CDR3 length: 13 amino acids. From germline, CDR1 is GTSNPN and CDR2 SVGIG (reference sequence). The full variable domain, in which reference TRBV30 and TRBJ2-2 provide the parts outside the CDR3, is SQTIHQWPATLVQPVGSPLSLECTVEGTSNPNLYWYRQAAGRGLQLLFYSVGIGQISSEVPQNLSASRPQDRQFILSSKKLLLSDSGFYLCAWTLLRGGELFFGEGSRLTVL.

This chain uses TRBV5-1 with TRBJ1-2, with D perhaps matching TRBD1 (6 bases). Trimming removed 5 bases at V and 1 base at J, with 9 bases between. Germline CDR1 and CDR2: SGHRS and YFSETQ. The CDR3 extends over 13 amino acids. In nucleotides, the CDR3 is TGCGCCAGCAGAAAGGACAGTAACTATGGCTACACCTTC. Its translation is CASRKDSNYGYTF.

The rearrangement joins TRBV27 to TRBJ1-2; D is possibly TRBD1 (5 bases). The V end lost 6 bases, the J end lost 4 bases, and 15 bases lay between the germline ends. This CDR3 is built from 14 residues. The germline V gene encodes CDR1 MNHEY and CDR2 SMNVEV (reference sequence). DNA for the CDR3: TGTGCCAGCAGATGGCCCGGGGACTCCTATGGCTACACCTTC. Translating it yields CASRWPGDSYGYTF.

J is TRBJ2-4 and V is TRBV7-8, with D tentatively TRBD1 (6 bases). CDR1 and CDR2 (germline): SGHVS, FQNEAQ. V dropped 2 bases and J dropped 7 bases, with 27 bases sitting between them. CDR3 length: 19 residues. The CDR3 protein is CASSLLGGGGGFFGNIQYF. DNA for the CDR3: TGTGCCAGCAGCTTATTAGGTGGGGGCGGAGGTTTTTTTGGGAACATTCAGTACTTC.

The chain links TRBV7-8 to TRBJ1-4; TRBD1 aligns across 8 bases. Germline V lookup: CDR1 SGHVS, CDR2 FQNEAQ. This CDR3 region has 14 residues. After removal of 8 bases from V and 8 bases from J, the junction contained 10 bases not matched to a gene. For the CDR3, the DNA is TGTGCCAGCGGGTGGGACAGGACAACCGAAAAACTGTTTTTT. Translated: CASGWDRTTEKLFF.

CDR3 in DNA: TGTGCCAGCAGGTCAACAGGGGGCTACGTGGCTTTCTTT. Its translation is CASRSTGGYVAFF. The chain couples TRBV28 to TRBJ1-1, with TRBD1 matching 9 bases. This CDR3 region has 13 residues. Germline V gene lookup returns CDR1 MDHEN and CDR2 SYDVKM. V was clipped by 6 bases and J by 11 bases; unmatched bases: 10.